This TCR beta chain was recovered during a study of T cell changes during pregnancy in multiple sclerosis. V was shortened by 5 bases and J by 3 bases, with 11 bases between the two germline ends. Germline loops: CDR1 SGHTA, CDR2 FQGTGA. This CDR3 has 14 amino acids. Here immunoSEQ multiplex PCR was the method, and the copy in TCRdb shows in-frame clones only, minus some. This sample yields tens of thousands of clones, of which roughly 90% are seen a single time; approximately 0.15% belongs to the top ten. The gene calls are TRBV7-3 and TRBJ2-4, with D perhaps TRBD2 (5 bases). The source was CD4+ T cells from peripheral blood mononuclear cells, collected after pregnancy. The sequence was collected from a female donor in good health, enrolled as a control in a pregnancy study. In nucleotides, the CDR3 is TGTGCCAGCAGCCCAGCGGCGGGCAAAAACATTCAGTACTTC. This codes for CASSPAAGKNIQYF.